This T cell receptor (beta chain) originates from a study of T-cell memory formation after mild COVID-19 (dated by TCRdb to the early 2020s). Study-level background: TCR sequence clusters from the two donors were found to be largely donor specific. The cohort was made up of two young adult volunteers, one female and one male, who were previously healthy. In two donors, T-cell clones that expanded and contracted after mild COVID-19 were tracked by sequencing TCRalpha and TCRbeta repertoires over time. General study outcomes and caveats: Some responding clones were detected in pre-infection memory, suggesting pre-existing cross-reactive memory T cells joined the SARS-CoV-2 response. Whether the second-wave clones peaking on day 37 were SARS-CoV-2 specific was not confirmed. Only two mild cases were covered by the study, and larger cohorts that include severe cases with pre-infection samples were considered necessary. Clones contracting from day 15 to 85 had balanced CD4/CD8 phenotypes, while a second wave expanding from day 15 to 37 was biased towards CD4+. Contracting CD4+ clones were found mainly in CM and EM memory subsets, while CD8+ clones were enriched in EMRA.

TCRdb records Illumina NovaSeq 6000 as the sequencer. TCRalpha and TCRbeta cDNA libraries were constructed by 5'RACE with constant-segment primers, with sample barcodes and unique molecular identifiers being introduced. RNA was extracted from every sample with Trizol reagent. Libraries were amplified in two PCR steps, with a second sample barcode and Illumina TruSeq adapters added in the second step. Libraries were sequenced on an Illumina NovaSeq with 2 x 150 bp paired-end reads. The paper's processing steps were these. With migec v1.2.7, reads were demultiplexed and then collapsed into UMI-guided consensus sequences. Using mixcr v2.1.11, UMI consensuses were aligned to TRA and TRB V and J templates and then assembled into clonotypes. Clonotypes were classified as expanded or contracted when called significant by both edgeR and NoisET, with noise models trained on biological replicates. For edgeR calls, the thresholds were a false discovery rate-adjusted p below 0.01 and a log2 fold-change of 1. As an exploratory analysis of dynamics, PCA with hierarchical clustering was applied to max-normalized trajectories of the 1000 most abundant clonotypes. Separately sequenced CD4+ and CD8+ repertoires were used to assign the CD4 or CD8 phenotype of responding clones. The public sequencing data were trimmed at Q25 with fastp and processed into clonotypes with MiXCR by TCRdb, which kept only in-frame beta chains. Every distinct CDR3 protein forms one entry, paired with its most common genes and DNA. TCRdb assigned the V and J calls; the authors' analysis was not used. In this sample the table shows some 310,000 distinct CDR3 sequences, roughly 19% of which occur a single time. Jointly, the top ten make up 21% of the sample.

The V end loses 2 bases and the J end loses 8 bases, and a stretch of 12 bases separates them. There are 13 amino acids in the CDR3, from cysteine to phenylalanine inclusive. Here the CDR3 DNA is all that survives: 39 bases in frame from base 1. A remark on this clonotype: This receptor's antigen is unknown. Base qualities were left out, and no much larger clone turns up one base away.

PBMCs were isolated by Ficoll-Paque density gradient centrifugation. The chain couples TRBV12-3 or TRBV12-4 to TRBJ1-2; possibly the D gene is TRBD1, per 6 matching bases. Source material: PBMCs or a T cell subset sorted from them (not recorded which). The source is a young man who had mild COVID-19 (a few samples of this study predate the infection). The sample titles of this study are shuffled in the database, so cell type and time point are left out; the donor was told from shared clones. The DNA sequence is given as TGTGCCAGCAGTTTATCAGGGGTGTGGGGCTACACCTTC. This is translated as CASSLSGVWGYTF.